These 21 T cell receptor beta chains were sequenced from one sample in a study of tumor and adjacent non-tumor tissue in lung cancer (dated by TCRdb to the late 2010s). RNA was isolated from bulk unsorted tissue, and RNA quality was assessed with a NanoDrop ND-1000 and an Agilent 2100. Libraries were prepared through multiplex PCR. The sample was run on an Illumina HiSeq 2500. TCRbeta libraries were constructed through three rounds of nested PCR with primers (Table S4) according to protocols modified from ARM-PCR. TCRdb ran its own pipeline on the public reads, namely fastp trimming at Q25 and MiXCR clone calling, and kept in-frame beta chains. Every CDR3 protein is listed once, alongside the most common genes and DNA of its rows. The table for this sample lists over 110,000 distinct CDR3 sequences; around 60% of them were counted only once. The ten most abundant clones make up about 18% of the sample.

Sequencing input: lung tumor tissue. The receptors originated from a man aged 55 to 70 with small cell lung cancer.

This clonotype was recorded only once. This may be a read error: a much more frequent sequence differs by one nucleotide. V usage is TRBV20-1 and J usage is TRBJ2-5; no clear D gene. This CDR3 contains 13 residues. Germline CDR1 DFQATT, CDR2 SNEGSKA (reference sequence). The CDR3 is CSARWQLQEIQYF. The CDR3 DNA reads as TGCAGTGCTAGGTGGCAGCTTCAAGAGATCCAGTACTTC.

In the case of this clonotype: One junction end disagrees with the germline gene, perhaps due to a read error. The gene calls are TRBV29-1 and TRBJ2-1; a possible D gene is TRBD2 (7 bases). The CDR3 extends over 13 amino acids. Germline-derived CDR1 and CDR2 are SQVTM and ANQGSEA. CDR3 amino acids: CSVEGGPYIEQFF. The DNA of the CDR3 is TGCAGCGTTGAGGGGGGGCCCTACATTGAGCAGTTCTTC.

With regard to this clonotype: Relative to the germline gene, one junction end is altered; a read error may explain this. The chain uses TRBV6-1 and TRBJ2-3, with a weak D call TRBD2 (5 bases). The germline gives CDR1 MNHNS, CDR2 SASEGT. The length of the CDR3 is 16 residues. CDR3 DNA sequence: TGTGCCAGGAGTGAAAAAGCGATGGGAGTCGTAGATAGGCGGTATTTT. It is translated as CARSEKAMGVVDRRYF.

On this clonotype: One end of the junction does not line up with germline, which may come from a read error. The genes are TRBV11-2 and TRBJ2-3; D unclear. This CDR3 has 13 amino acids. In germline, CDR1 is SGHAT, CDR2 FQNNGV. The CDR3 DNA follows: TGTGCTAGCAGGCGACACGGCACAGATACGCAGTATTTT. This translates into CASRRHGTDTQYF. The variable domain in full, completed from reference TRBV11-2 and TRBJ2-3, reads EAGVAQSPRYKIIEKRQSVAFWCNPISGHATLYWYQQILGQGPKLLIQFQNNGVVDDSQLPKDRFSAERLKGVDSTLKIQPAKLEDSAVYLCASRRHGTDTQYFGPGTRLTVL.

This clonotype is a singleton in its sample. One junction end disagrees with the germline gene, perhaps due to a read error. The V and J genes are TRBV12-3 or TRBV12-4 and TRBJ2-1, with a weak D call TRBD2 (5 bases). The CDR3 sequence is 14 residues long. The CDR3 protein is CASSYQADYKEQFF. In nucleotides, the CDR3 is TGTGCCAGCAGTTACCAGGCCGACTACAAAGAGCAATTCTTC.

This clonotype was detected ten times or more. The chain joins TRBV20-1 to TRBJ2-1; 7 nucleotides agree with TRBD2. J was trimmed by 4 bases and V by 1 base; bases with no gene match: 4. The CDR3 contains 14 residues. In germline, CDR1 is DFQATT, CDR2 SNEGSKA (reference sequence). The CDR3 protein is CSARVPSGYNEQFF. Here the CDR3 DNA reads TGCAGTGCTAGAGTTCCTAGCGGTTACAATGAGCAGTTCTTC.

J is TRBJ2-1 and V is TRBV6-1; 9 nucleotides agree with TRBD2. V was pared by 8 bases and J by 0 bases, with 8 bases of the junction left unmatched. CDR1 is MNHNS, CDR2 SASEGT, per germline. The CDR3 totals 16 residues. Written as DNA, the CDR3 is TGTGCCAGCGGGGTTAGCGGGAGAGGCTCCTACAATGAGCAGTTCTTC. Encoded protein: CASGVSGRGSYNEQFF.

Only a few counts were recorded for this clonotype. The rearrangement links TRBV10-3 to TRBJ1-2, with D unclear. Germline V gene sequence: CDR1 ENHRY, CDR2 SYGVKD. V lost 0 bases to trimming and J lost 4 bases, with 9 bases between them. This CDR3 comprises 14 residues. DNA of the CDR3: TGTGCCATCAGTGAGTCGCTGGGTACCTATGGCTACACCTTC. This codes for CAISESLGTYGYTF.

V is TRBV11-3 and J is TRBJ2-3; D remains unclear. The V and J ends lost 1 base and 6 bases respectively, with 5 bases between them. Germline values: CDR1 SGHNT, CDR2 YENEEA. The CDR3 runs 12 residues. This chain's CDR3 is CASSLVLDTQYF. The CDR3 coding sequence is TGTGCCAGCAGCTTAGTCCTCGATACGCAGTATTTT.

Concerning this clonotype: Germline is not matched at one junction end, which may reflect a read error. The CDR3 loop reads CASSSSGASSGANVPSF. DNA for the CDR3: TGTGCCAGCAGCTCATCCGGGGCGAGCTCTGGGGCCAACGTCCCGAGTTTC. The V and J genes are TRBV11-2 and TRBJ2-6; D is possibly TRBD1 or TRBD2 (5 bases each). The CDR3 length is 17 residues. Germline V gene lookup returns CDR1 SGHAT and CDR2 FQNNGV.

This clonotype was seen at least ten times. In DNA form, the CDR3 reads TGTGCCAGCAGTTACACCGGGACGCTAGCCCTCCACTTT. This sequence encodes CASSYTGTLALHF. J is TRBJ1-6 and V is TRBV6-2 or TRBV6-3; perhaps TRBD1 as D (5 bases). V lost 2 bases and J lost 14, with 13 bases in between. CDR1 and CDR2 (germline): MNHEY, SVGEGT. The CDR3 runs to 13 residues.

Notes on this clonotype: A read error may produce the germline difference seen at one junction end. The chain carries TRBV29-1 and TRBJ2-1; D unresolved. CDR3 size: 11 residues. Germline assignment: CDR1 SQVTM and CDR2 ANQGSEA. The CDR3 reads CSAERVGPRFF. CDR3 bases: TGCAGCGCTGAAAGGGTCGGGCCGCGGTTCTTC.

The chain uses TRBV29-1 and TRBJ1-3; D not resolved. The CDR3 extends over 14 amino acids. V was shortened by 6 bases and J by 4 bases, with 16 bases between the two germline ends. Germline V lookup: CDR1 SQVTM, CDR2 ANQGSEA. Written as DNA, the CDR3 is TGCAGCGTGTTCGTGGGATCCTTAGGAAACACCATATATTTT. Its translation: CSVFVGSLGNTIYF.

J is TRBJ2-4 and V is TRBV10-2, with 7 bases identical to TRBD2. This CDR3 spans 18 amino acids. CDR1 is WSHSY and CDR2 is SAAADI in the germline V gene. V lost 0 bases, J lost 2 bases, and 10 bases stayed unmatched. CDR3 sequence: CASSESGGLEVTKNIQYF. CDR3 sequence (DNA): TGCGCCAGCAGTGAGTCGGGTGGACTAGAAGTTACCAAAAACATTCAGTACTTC.

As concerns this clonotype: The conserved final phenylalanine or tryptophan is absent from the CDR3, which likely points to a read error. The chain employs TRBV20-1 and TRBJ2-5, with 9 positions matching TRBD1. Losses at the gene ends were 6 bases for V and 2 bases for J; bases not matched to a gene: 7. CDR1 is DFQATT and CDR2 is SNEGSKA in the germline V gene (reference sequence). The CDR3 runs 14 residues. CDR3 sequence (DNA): TGCAGTGCCACTAAGGACAGGGGTCAAGAGACCCAGTACTTA. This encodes CSATKDRGQETQYL.

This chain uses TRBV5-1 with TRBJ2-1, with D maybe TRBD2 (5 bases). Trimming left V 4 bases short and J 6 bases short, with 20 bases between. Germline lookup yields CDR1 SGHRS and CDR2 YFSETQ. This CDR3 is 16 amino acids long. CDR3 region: CASSPVVGELRNEQFF. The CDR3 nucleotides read TGCGCCAGCAGCCCCGTGGTGGGAGAACTCCGCAATGAGCAGTTCTTC.

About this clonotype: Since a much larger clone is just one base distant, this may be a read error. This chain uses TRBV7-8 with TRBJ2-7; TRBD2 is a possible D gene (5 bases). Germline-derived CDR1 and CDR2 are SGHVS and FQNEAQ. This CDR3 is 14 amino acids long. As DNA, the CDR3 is TGTGCCAGCAGCCAGCGGACTCTATCCTACGGGCAGTACGTC. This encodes CASSQRTLSYGQYV.

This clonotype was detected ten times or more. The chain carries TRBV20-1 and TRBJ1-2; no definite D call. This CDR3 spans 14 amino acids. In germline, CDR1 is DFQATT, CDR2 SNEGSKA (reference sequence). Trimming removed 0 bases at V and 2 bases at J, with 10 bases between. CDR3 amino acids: CSARDISANYGYTF. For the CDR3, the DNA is TGCAGTGCTAGAGATATATCAGCAAACTATGGCTACACCTTC.

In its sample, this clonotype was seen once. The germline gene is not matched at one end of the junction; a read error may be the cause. The CDR3 region is CTSSFTYEKLFF. The CDR3 region has the DNA TGTACCAGCAGCTTCACCTATGAAAAACTGTTTTTT. The chain is built from TRBV2 and TRBJ1-4; D gene uncertain. Germline CDR1 reads SNHLY; CDR2 reads FYNNEI. CDR3 length equals 12 residues.

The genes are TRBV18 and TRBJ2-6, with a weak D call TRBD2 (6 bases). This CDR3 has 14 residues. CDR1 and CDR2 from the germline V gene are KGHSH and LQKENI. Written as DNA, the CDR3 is TGTGCATCGGACGGGGGCTCTGGGGCCAACGTCCTGACTTTC. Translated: CASDGGSGANVLTF.

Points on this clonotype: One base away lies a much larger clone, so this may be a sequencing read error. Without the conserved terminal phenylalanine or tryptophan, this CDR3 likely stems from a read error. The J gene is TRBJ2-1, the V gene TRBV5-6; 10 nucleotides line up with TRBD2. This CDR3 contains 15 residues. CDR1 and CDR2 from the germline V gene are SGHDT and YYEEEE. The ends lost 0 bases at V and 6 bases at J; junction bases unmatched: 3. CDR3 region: CASSLVASGGNEQFL. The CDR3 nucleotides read TGTGCCAGCAGCTTGGTGGCTAGCGGGGGCAATGAGCAGTTCTTA.